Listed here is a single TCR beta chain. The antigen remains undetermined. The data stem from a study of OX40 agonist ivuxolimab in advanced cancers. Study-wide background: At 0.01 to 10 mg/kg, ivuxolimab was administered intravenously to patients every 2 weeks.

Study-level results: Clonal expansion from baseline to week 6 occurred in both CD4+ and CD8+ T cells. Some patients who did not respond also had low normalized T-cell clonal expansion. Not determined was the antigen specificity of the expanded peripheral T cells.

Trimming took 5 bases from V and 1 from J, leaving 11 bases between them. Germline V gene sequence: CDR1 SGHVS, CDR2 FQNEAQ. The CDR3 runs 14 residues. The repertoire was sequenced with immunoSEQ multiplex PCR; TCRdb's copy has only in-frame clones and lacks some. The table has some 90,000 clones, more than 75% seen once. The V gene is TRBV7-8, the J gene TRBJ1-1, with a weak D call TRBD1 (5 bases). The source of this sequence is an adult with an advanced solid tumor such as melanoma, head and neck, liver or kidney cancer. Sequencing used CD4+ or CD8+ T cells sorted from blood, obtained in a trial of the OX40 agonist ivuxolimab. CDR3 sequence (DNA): TGTGCCAGCAGCCCGGGGACGGAGAACACTGAAGCTTTCTTT. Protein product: CASSPGTENTEAFF.